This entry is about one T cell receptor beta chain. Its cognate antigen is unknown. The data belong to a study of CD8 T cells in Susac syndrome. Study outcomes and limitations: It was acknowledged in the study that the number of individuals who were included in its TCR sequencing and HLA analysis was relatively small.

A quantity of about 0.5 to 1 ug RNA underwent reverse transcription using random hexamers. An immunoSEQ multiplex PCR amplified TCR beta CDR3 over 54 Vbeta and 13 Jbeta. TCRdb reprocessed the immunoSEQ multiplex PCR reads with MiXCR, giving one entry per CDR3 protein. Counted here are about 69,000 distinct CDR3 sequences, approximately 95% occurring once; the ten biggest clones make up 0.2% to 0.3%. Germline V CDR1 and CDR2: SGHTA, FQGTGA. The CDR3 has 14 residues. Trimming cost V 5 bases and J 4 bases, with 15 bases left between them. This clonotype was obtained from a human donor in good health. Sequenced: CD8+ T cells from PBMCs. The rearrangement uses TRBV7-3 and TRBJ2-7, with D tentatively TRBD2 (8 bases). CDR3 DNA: TGTGCCAGCAGCCCGGGGGGGGACAGTTACGAGCAGTACTTC. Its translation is CASSPGGDSYEQYF.